The 18 T cell receptor beta chains below all came from one sample that was sequenced in a study of neurological immune-mediated disorders. Each CDR3 protein gets one entry after TCRdb re-called the 5' RACE reads with MiXCR. Among tens of thousands of distinct CDR3 sequences listed, approximately 3.6% were seen once. Sample: CD4+ T cells from blood. The origin of the receptors is a woman aged 40 to 50 with multiple sclerosis.

This clonotype was detected ten times or more. This rearrangement joins TRBV11-2 to TRBJ1-2; 7 bases fit TRBD1. Trimming at V came to 0 bases and at J to 10 bases, leaving 8 bases not matched to a gene. The CDR3 loop spans 14 amino acids. CDR1 is SGHAT, CDR2 FQNNGV, per germline. CDR3 region: CASSLDPQGRVYTF. The CDR3 DNA is TGTGCCAGCAGCTTAGACCCACAGGGGAGGGTCTACACCTTC. Full variable domain (missing parts from reference TRBV11-2 and TRBJ1-2): EAGVAQSPRYKIIEKRQSVAFWCNPISGHATLYWYQQILGQGPKLLIQFQNNGVVDDSQLPKDRFSAERLKGVDSTLKIQPAKLEDSAVYLCASSLDPQGRVYTFGSGTRLTVV.

In its sample, this clonotype was seen many times. This chain uses TRBV5-1 with TRBJ1-6, with 8 bases lining up with TRBD1. From germline, CDR1 is SGHRS and CDR2 YFSETQ. J lost 5 bases, V lost 6 bases, and 22 bases had no gene match. This CDR3 has 20 amino acids. This chain's CDR3 is CASTLVGPGGASTNNSPLHF. Here the CDR3 DNA reads TGCGCCAGCACCTTAGTTGGCCCAGGGGGCGCGAGCACCAATAATTCACCCCTCCACTTT.

This clonotype was seen ten or more times. The chain is built from TRBV6-1 and TRBJ1-1; 7 bases line up with TRBD1. This CDR3 region has 18 residues. Germline V gene lookup returns CDR1 MNHNS and CDR2 SASEGT. V trimming: 2 bases; J trimming: 0 bases; junction bases outside the gene matches: 12. The CDR3 spells CASSERRGAEFMNTEAFF. CDR3 nucleotides: TGTGCCAGCAGTGAACGCAGGGGGGCCGAATTTATGAACACTGAAGCTTTCTTT.

Many counts were recorded for this clonotype. The chain is built from TRBV25-1 and TRBJ2-1, with a weak D call TRBD1 (6 bases). CDR1 and CDR2 from the germline V gene are MGHDK and SYGVNS. This CDR3 has 14 amino acids. With 5 bases removed from V and 5 bases from J, the gap between germline ends came to 13 bases. In DNA form, the CDR3 reads TGTGCCAGCAGTACCCCTACAGGGAACAATGAGCAGTTCTTC. Its translation: CASSTPTGNNEQFF.

This clonotype was found many times. This chain connects TRBV11-2 to TRBJ1-1; D perhaps matches TRBD1 (6 bases). With 0 bases removed from V and 3 bases from J, the gap between germline ends came to 17 bases. Per germline, CDR1 SGHAT and CDR2 FQNNGV. The CDR3 length is 17 residues. This CDR3 is CASSLDRGATWDTEAFF. The DNA of the CDR3 is TGTGCCAGCAGCTTAGATCGGGGGGCAACATGGGACACTGAAGCTTTCTTT.

Ten or more counts support this clonotype. The chain couples TRBV12-5 to TRBJ2-3; D tentatively fits TRBD1 or TRBD2 (5 bases each). The CDR3 runs to 17 residues. V lost 5 bases, J lost 0 bases, and 18 bases lay in between. Germline assignment: CDR1 LGHNT and CDR2 FRNRAP. The CDR3: CASGRTPMGDSTDTQYF. The DNA of the CDR3 is TGTGCTAGTGGTCGTACCCCCATGGGGGATAGCACAGATACGCAGTATTTT.

The table lists this clonotype with many counts. The rearrangement links TRBV5-1 to TRBJ1-1; tentatively, D is TRBD1 (5 bases). The V gene lost 3 bases and the J gene lost 3 bases, with 12 bases spanning the gap. Per germline, CDR1 SGHRS and CDR2 YFSETQ. CDR3 length equals 14 residues. CDR3 sequence reads: CASSSPGTHTEAFF. Written as DNA, the CDR3 is TGCGCCAGCAGCTCCCCGGGGACTCACACTGAAGCTTTCTTT.

This clonotype was seen many times. The chain couples TRBV5-1 to TRBJ1-1; D may be TRBD1 (6 bases). Trimming stripped 3 bases from V and 1 base from J, with 22 bases between. This CDR3 comprises 18 residues. From germline, CDR1 is SGHRS and CDR2 YFSETQ. The CDR3 spells CASSSFISGRGRNTEAFF. The CDR3 DNA is TGCGCCAGCAGCTCCTTTATTTCTGGGAGGGGGAGGAACACTGAAGCTTTCTTT. Drawing the rest from reference TRBV5-1 and TRBJ1-1, the complete variable domain is KAGVTQTPRYLIKTRGQQVTLSCSPISGHRSVSWYQQTPGQGLQFLFEYFSETQRNKGNFPGRFSGRQFSNSRSEMNVSTLELGDSALYLCASSSFISGRGRNTEAFFGQGTRLTVV.

In its sample, this clonotype was seen many times. The J gene is TRBJ2-7, the V gene TRBV10-3; no clear D. This CDR3 spans 17 amino acids. The germline V gene has CDR1 ENHRY and CDR2 SYGVKD. V was pared by 0 bases and J by 0 bases, with 15 bases between. The CDR3 sequence is CAISESTWADASYEQYF. In DNA, the CDR3 is TGTGCCATCAGTGAGTCGACATGGGCGGATGCCTCCTACGAGCAGTACTTC.

Ten or more counts support this clonotype. The chain carries TRBV5-1 and TRBJ1-1, with D perhaps matching TRBD1 (5 bases). Per germline, CDR1 SGHRS and CDR2 YFSETQ. V was cut by 2 bases and J by 11 bases, with 16 bases left in between. This CDR3 has 13 amino acids. Here the CDR3 DNA reads TGCGCCAGCAGCTTCTCCGGGACCACCGATGCTTTCTTT. Translation gives CASSFSGTTDAFF.

This clonotype was detected many times. The rearrangement joins TRBV20-1 to TRBJ2-1, with D tentatively TRBD2 (6 bases). The CDR3 is 15 residues long. CDR1 DFQATT and CDR2 SNEGSKA come from the germline V gene (reference sequence). V shed 0 bases and J shed 7 bases, with 16 bases lying between them. CDR3 nucleotide sequence: TGCAGTGCTAGAGACGCGCGGGGCCAAGGGAATGAGCAGTTCTTC. This encodes CSARDARGQGNEQFF.

At least ten counts were recorded for this clonotype. V usage is TRBV6-6 and J usage is TRBJ2-1, with no clear D. CDR1 and CDR2 (germline): MNHNY, SVGAGI (reference sequence). The V gene lost 5 bases and the J gene lost 6 bases, with 11 bases spanning the gap. The CDR3 is made up of 13 amino acids. As DNA, the CDR3 is TGTGCCAGCAGTCTCCCCTTACCCAATGAGCAGTTCTTC. It specifies CASSLPLPNEQFF.

This clonotype was seen repeatedly, ten times or more. The chain is built from TRBV4-1 and TRBJ2-2, with TRBD2 as a possible D gene (5 bases). Germline CDR1 MGHRA, CDR2 YSYEKL. This CDR3 spans 14 amino acids. The V gene lost 3 bases and the J gene lost 5 bases, with 10 bases spanning the gap. CDR3 sequence: CASSHPGGTGELFF. The CDR3 DNA follows: TGCGCCAGCAGCCACCCCGGCGGGACCGGGGAGCTGTTTTTT.

This clonotype was counted many times. V usage is TRBV6-6 and J usage is TRBJ2-2; no firm D call. The CDR3 is made up of 13 amino acids. Germline V gives CDR1 MNHNY, CDR2 SVGAGI (reference sequence). V lost 6 bases to trimming and J lost 2 bases, with 7 bases between them. The CDR3, as DNA: TGTGCCAGCAGCCAACTCAACACCGGGGAGCTGTTTTTT. It yields the protein CASSQLNTGELFF.

At least ten counts were recorded for this clonotype. The chain carries TRBV12-3 or TRBV12-4 and TRBJ1-2; no clear D. The germline V and J ends were trimmed by 3 bases and 4 bases, with 12 bases remaining between them. The CDR3 has 14 residues. CDR3 sequence: CASSFSGRSYGYTF. CDR3 in DNA: TGTGCCAGCAGTTTTAGCGGGCGGAGCTATGGCTACACCTTC.

This clonotype came up a few times. CDR3 DNA: TGCGCCAGCAGTCTCGGGGCCCTGAGGTCGAACACCGGGGAGCTGTTTTTT. Protein sequence: CASSLGALRSNTGELFF. The chain has TRBV5-1 and TRBJ2-2, with D perhaps being TRBD1 or TRBD2 (5 bases each). Germline values: CDR1 SGHRS, CDR2 YFSETQ. Deletions cut 5 bases from V and 0 bases from J, with 17 bases between. The CDR3 is made up of 17 amino acids.

This clonotype was counted at least ten times. V gene TRBV5-5 combines with J gene TRBJ2-5; D could derive from TRBD1 or TRBD2 (5 bases each). This CDR3 is built from 16 residues. The germline V and J ends were trimmed by 0 bases and 4 bases, with 16 bases remaining between them. Germline V CDR1 and CDR2: SGHKS, YYEKEE (reference sequence). CDR3 residues: CASSLAPGRERETQYF. CDR3 DNA: TGTGCCAGCAGCTTGGCCCCGGGCAGGGAGCGAGAGACCCAGTACTTC.

This clonotype was counted at least ten times. This chain connects TRBV5-1 to TRBJ2-3, with 9 bases lining up with TRBD2. Germline V gene sequence: CDR1 SGHRS, CDR2 YFSETQ. The CDR3 length is 18 residues. The ends lost 0 bases at V and 5 bases at J; junction bases unmatched: 13. In DNA, the CDR3 is TGCGCCAGCAGCTTGGAGCGGGGGGCCCCTACCCTAAAAGATACGCAGTATTTT. This gives the protein CASSLERGAPTLKDTQYF.